The 6 T cell receptor beta chains in this list originate from one sample, sequenced in a study of post-analysis software for immune sequencing data. Unique molecular identifiers had been added to the TCR beta cDNA libraries. TCRdb called the PCR reads again in MiXCR, with one record for every CDR3 protein. Found here are about 400,000 distinct CDR3 sequences, roughly 36% of them singletons; the top ten hold over 10%. These receptors lack a known antigen. Study-wide points: Patients showed TRBV5-6, TRBV5-1 and TRBV20-1 among several TRBV segments more frequent than in controls.

The sample was blood. The receptors here all came from a girl aged 10 to 17 with multiple sclerosis.

This clonotype has more than one count but fewer than ten. The chain joins TRBV5-6 to TRBJ2-7, with D possibly being TRBD2 (6 bases). CDR1 and CDR2 from the germline V gene are SGHDT and YYEEEE. The V gene lost 3 bases and the J gene lost 2 bases, with 12 bases spanning the gap. The CDR3 loop spans 14 amino acids. The chain's CDR3 is CASSWGVGTYEQYF. CDR3 in DNA: TGTGCCAGCAGCTGGGGGGTCGGTACCTACGAGCAGTACTTC.

This clonotype appeared a few times. The rearrangement uses TRBV5-1 and TRBJ1-6; D is uncertain. The germline V gene has CDR1 SGHRS and CDR2 YFSETQ. V dropped 0 bases and J dropped 6 bases, with 7 bases sitting between them. The CDR3 extends over 14 amino acids. The DNA of the CDR3 is TGCGCCAGCAGCTTGGACAGAACTAATTCACCCCTCCACTTT. Its translation is CASSLDRTNSPLHF.

This clonotype was observed a few times. This sequence joins TRBV7-3 and TRBJ1-6; TRBD1 agrees at 7 bases. With 1 base clipped from V and 10 bases from J, the junction kept 4 bases outside the gene matches. CDR1 SGHTA and CDR2 FQGTGA come from the germline V gene. The CDR3 consists of 14 residues. Here the CDR3 reads CASSLIGRGSPLHF. As DNA, the CDR3 is TGTGCCAGCAGCTTAATCGGCAGGGGGTCACCCCTCCACTTT.

V gene TRBV5-1 combines with J gene TRBJ2-5, with a possible D match to TRBD1 (6 bases). The ends were cut back, 3 bases at V and 9 bases at J, with 15 bases in the middle. The CDR3 runs to 13 residues. Germline values: CDR1 SGHRS, CDR2 YFSETQ. CDR3 protein: CASSSDRPRAQYF. Here the CDR3 DNA reads TGCGCCAGCAGCTCCGACAGGCCGAGGGCCCAGTACTTC.

The V and J genes are TRBV10-3 and TRBJ2-5, with TRBD2 identical over 7 bases. After removal of 5 bases from V and 2 bases from J, the junction contained 14 bases not matched to a gene. Germline V CDR1 and CDR2: ENHRY, SYGVKD. This CDR3 has 17 amino acids. CDR3 nucleotides: TGTGCCATCAGTAACCCTCCCCCTCTAGCGGAGCAAGAGACCCAGTACTTC. Encoded protein: CAISNPPPLAEQETQYF.

The sample holds one count of this clonotype. This may be a read error: a much more frequent sequence differs by one nucleotide. The genes are TRBV7-3 and TRBJ2-5; D remains ambiguous. From germline, CDR1 is SGHTA and CDR2 FQGTGA. The CDR3 length is 13 residues. With 0 bases removed from V and 2 bases from J, the gap between germline ends came to 4 bases. The CDR3 coding sequence is TGTGCCAGCAGCTTAACGAGGCAAGAGACCCAGTACTTC. It specifies CASSLTRQETQYF.